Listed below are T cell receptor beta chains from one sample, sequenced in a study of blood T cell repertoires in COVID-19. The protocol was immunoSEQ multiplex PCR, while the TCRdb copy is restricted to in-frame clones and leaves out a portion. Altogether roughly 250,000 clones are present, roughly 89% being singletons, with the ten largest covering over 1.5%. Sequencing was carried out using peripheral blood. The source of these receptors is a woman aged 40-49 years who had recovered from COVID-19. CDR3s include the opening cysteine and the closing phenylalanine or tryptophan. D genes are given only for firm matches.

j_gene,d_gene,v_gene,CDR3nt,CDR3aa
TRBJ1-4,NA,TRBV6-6,TGTGCCAGCACCCCACAGGGTGGGGAAAAACTGTTTTTT,CASTPQGGEKLFF
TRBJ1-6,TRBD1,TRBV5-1,TGCGCCAGCAGCTTGGTACCGGGACAGAATAATTCACCCCTCCACTTT,CASSLVPGQNNSPLHF
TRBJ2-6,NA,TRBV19,TGTGCCAGTAACCCCCCCATGGCCGCCGGGGCCAACGTCCTGACTTTC,CASNPPMAAGANVLTF
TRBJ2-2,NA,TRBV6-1,TGTGCCAGCAGTGAAGACACTAAGCAGAACACCGGGGAGCTGTTTTTT,CASSEDTKQNTGELFF
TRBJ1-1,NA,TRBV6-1,TGTGCCAGCAGTGAGAATCGGGACACTGAAGCTTTCTTT,CASSENRDTEAFF
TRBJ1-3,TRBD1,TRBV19,TGTGCCAGTAGGCATACAGGGGGCCCTCCGTCTGGAAACACCATATATTTT,CASRHTGGPPSGNTIYF
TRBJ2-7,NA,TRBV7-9,TGTGCCAGCAGTCTATTCGACAGCTTTTCCTACGAGCAGTACTTC,CASSLFDSFSYEQYF
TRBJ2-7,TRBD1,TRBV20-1,TGCAGTGCTAGTCTCCCTGGACAGGGAGAAGAGCAGTACTTC,CSASLPGQGEEQYF
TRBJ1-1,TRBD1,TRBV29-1,TGCAGCGGACAAAACAGGGGAGAAGCTTTCTTT,CSGQNRGEAFF
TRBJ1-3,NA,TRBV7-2,TGTGCCAGCAGCTTAGGACTTACTGGAAACACCATATATTTT,CASSLGLTGNTIYF